Listed below are T cell receptor beta chains from one sample, sequenced in a study of T cell changes during pregnancy in multiple sclerosis. Assay: immunoSEQ multiplex PCR; the TCRdb copy retains only in-frame clones and omits some. Of around 88,000 clones listed, 91% are singletons. Here the sequenced sample was peripheral blood, taken in the first trimester of pregnancy. The receptors were gathered from a female donor with multiple sclerosis, enrolled in a pregnancy study. Each CDR3 is given with its conserved first and last residue. The order of the fields is CDR3 DNA, CDR3 protein, CDR3 length, V gene, D gene, clone size, J gene. D genes are given only for firm matches. Rows give clone size only sometimes, using once, few, many, or a class for an expanded clone.

DNA: TGCGCCAGCAGCCAAGATCACGGTCAGCCCCAGCATTTT; CDR3: CASSQDHGQPQHF; length: 13; V: TRBV4-1; D: .; size: .; J: TRBJ1-5
DNA: TGTGCCAGTAGTATAGGACAGGGGGCGTATGGCTACACCTTC; CDR3: CASSIGQGAYGYTF; length: 14; V: TRBV19; D: TRBD1; size: .; J: TRBJ1-2
DNA: TGTGCCAGCAGCGTAGGCGGGGGGTATGAGACCCAGTACTTC; CDR3: CASSVGGGYETQYF; length: 14; V: TRBV9; D: TRBD2; size: .; J: TRBJ2-5
DNA: TGTGCCTGCCGGGACACAAACACCGGGGAGCTGTTTTTT; CDR3: CACRDTNTGELFF; length: 13; V: TRBV19; D: .; size: .; J: TRBJ2-2
DNA: TGCGCCAGCAGCCAAACAGGGCCTTATAGCAATCAGCCCCAGCATTTT; CDR3: CASSQTGPYSNQPQHF; length: 16; V: TRBV4-1; D: .; size: .; J: TRBJ1-5
DNA: TGCGCCAGCAGTCTCTCGTCTCCCTCGTCCCAGCCCCAGCATTTT; CDR3: CASSLSSPSSQPQHF; length: 15; V: TRBV23-1; D: .; size: .; J: TRBJ1-5
DNA: TGTGCCAGCAGCCCTCACGGCGGGAGGACTTCCTACAATGAGCAGTTCTTC; CDR3: CASSPHGGRTSYNEQFF; length: 17; V: TRBV4-2; D: TRBD2; size: .; J: TRBJ2-1
DNA: TGTGCCAGCAGCTTAGTAGCGGGAAAAAACTACGAGCAGTACTTC; CDR3: CASSLVAGKNYEQYF; length: 15; V: TRBV11-2; D: TRBD2; size: .; J: TRBJ2-7
DNA: TGTGCCAGCAGCTTAGGTCCCAGCGGGGGGACCACAGATACGCAGTATTTT; CDR3: CASSLGPSGGTTDTQYF; length: 17; V: TRBV11-3; D: TRBD2; size: .; J: TRBJ2-3
DNA: TGCGCCAGCAGAATATTGTCTGGGGGGACGGACACTGAAGCTTTCTTT; CDR3: CASRILSGGTDTEAFF; length: 16; V: TRBV5-1; D: .; size: .; J: TRBJ1-1
DNA: TGCGCCAGCAGCGTCGACCCGGCCAGGGGCACAGATACGCAGTATTTT; CDR3: CASSVDPARGTDTQYF; length: 16; V: TRBV5-1; D: .; size: .; J: TRBJ2-3
DNA: TGTGCCAGCAGTGAGAGTAGCGGGAGTTACGAGCAGTACTTC; CDR3: CASSESSGSYEQYF; length: 14; V: TRBV2; D: TRBD2; size: .; J: TRBJ2-7
DNA: TGTGCCAGCAACACAGGCTCTGGAAACACCATATATTTT; CDR3: CASNTGSGNTIYF; length: 13; V: TRBV6-6; D: .; size: .; J: TRBJ1-3
DNA: TGTGCCAGCAGTGACCCTTCACGGGGAAGCGCAGATACGCAGTATTTT; CDR3: CASSDPSRGSADTQYF; length: 16; V: TRBV6-1; D: .; size: .; J: TRBJ2-3
DNA: TGTGCCAGTAGCCGGGGGGACTCACCCCTCCACTTT; CDR3: CASSRGDSPLHF; length: 12; V: TRBV19; D: .; size: .; J: TRBJ1-6
DNA: TGTGCCAGCAGTCAGTCAGGGGGACGGGTATTCACCGGGGAGCTGTTTTTT; CDR3: CASSQSGGRVFTGELFF; length: 17; V: TRBV28; D: TRBD1; size: once; J: TRBJ2-2
DNA: TGTGCCAGCAGTTCGGACAGTAAACAAGAGACCCAGTACTTC; CDR3: CASSSDSKQETQYF; length: 14; V: TRBV7-9; D: .; size: .; J: TRBJ2-5
DNA: TGCGCCAGCAGCTTTGAGTTAGGAAGCGCTTACACAGATACGCAGTATTTT; CDR3: CASSFELGSAYTDTQYF; length: 17; V: TRBV5-1; D: .; size: .; J: TRBJ2-3
DNA: TGTGCCAGCAGTTTATTTCGGACAGGCTACGAGCAGTACTTC; CDR3: CASSLFRTGYEQYF; length: 14; V: TRBV28; D: TRBD1; size: .; J: TRBJ2-7
DNA: TGCGCCAGCAGCCAAGATAAGACTTATAGCAATCAGCCCCAGCATTTT; CDR3: CASSQDKTYSNQPQHF; length: 16; V: TRBV4-1; D: .; size: .; J: TRBJ1-5
DNA: TGTGCCAGCCAACAGGGAAACCAAGAGACCCAGTACTTC; CDR3: CASQQGNQETQYF; length: 13; V: TRBV19; D: .; size: .; J: TRBJ2-5
DNA: TGTGCCAGCAGCGCATGGACAGGCGCCTACGAGCAGTACTTC; CDR3: CASSAWTGAYEQYF; length: 14; V: TRBV5-6; D: TRBD1; size: .; J: TRBJ2-7
DNA: TGTGCCAGCGGTCGGGGGAAGGGCTACACCTTC; CDR3: CASGRGKGYTF; length: 11; V: TRBV28; D: .; size: .; J: TRBJ1-2
DNA: TGTGCCAGCAGTGAAGCGTGGGAGGACAGGGGGCGCACCTTC; CDR3: CASSEAWEDRGRTF; length: 14; V: TRBV6-1; D: TRBD1; size: .; J: TRBJ1-2
DNA: TGTGCCAGCAGCCTAGGACTAGCGGGAGAGCACACAGATACGCAGTATTTT; CDR3: CASSLGLAGEHTDTQYF; length: 17; V: TRBV5-5; D: TRBD2; size: .; J: TRBJ2-3
DNA: TGTGCCAGTAGTATAGCTCCGGGACTAGGGCCCACAGATACGCAGTATTTT; CDR3: CASSIAPGLGPTDTQYF; length: 17; V: TRBV19; D: TRBD2; size: once; J: TRBJ2-3